One sample yielded the 32 T cell receptor beta chains listed below, sequenced in a study of type 1 regulatory T cells. MiXCR was run by TCRdb on the reads, yielding one entry per CDR3 protein. The repertoire holds fewer than 75,000 distinct CDR3 sequences, with approximately 50% as singletons. Antigens of these TCRs are unknown. The sample was cultured non-Tr1 T cells, either the whole culture or a sorted T cell fraction (not recorded which). These receptors were taken from a human donor in good health.

As concerns this clonotype: Compared with germline, one end of the junction differs, possibly owing to a read error. CDR3 in amino acids: CANSSGDISATQYF. Written as DNA, the CDR3 is TGCGCCAACAGCTCTGGCGACATCTCTGCTACGCAGTATTTT. This rearrangement joins TRBV5-1 to TRBJ2-3, with D uncertain. The CDR3 is made up of 14 amino acids. Germline V lookup: CDR1 SGHRS, CDR2 YFSETQ.

This chain links TRBV12-3 or TRBV12-4 with TRBJ2-4; D remains unclear. The CDR3 loop spans 15 amino acids. Trimming took off 6 bases at V and 7 bases at J, with 19 bases between the two ends. The CDR3 coding sequence is TGTGCCAGCAGGGAGACGGTCAACCTGGGGAACATTCAGTACTTC. Protein sequence: CASRETVNLGNIQYF.

Ten or more counts support this clonotype. V usage is TRBV5-1 and J usage is TRBJ1-1; a weak D match, TRBD1 (6 bases). Deletions cut 2 bases from V and 4 bases from J, with 9 bases between. Germline assignment: CDR1 SGHRS and CDR2 YFSETQ. This CDR3 region has 13 residues. The CDR3 sequence: CASSFQGPTEAFF. The DNA for the CDR3 is TGCGCCAGCAGCTTCCAGGGGCCCACTGAAGCTTTCTTT.

This clonotype was recorded a few times. The chain couples TRBV6-5 to TRBJ1-1; 10 bases fit TRBD1. Germline V gives CDR1 MNHEY, CDR2 SVGAGI. The CDR3 length is 15 residues. The V segment lost 7 bases and the J segment 5 bases; nucleotides outside the gene matches: 10. In DNA form, the CDR3 reads TGTGCCAGCACCACTAGACAGGGGGCGCGGACTGAAGCTTTCTTT. Translation gives CASTTRQGARTEAFF.

This clonotype appeared a few times. The V and J genes are TRBV4-1 and TRBJ2-2, with 10 bases aligning to TRBD1. Trimming at V came to 2 bases and at J to 4 bases, leaving 7 bases not matched to a gene. Germline V CDR1 and CDR2: MGHRA, YSYEKL. This CDR3 is 17 amino acids long. The CDR3 DNA follows: TGCGCCAGCAGCCAACCACGACAGGGGGCCATCACCGGGGAGCTGTTTTTT. This translates into CASSQPRQGAITGELFF.

CDR3 in DNA: TGCAGTGCGGGACCGAGCTATGGCTACACCTTC. It encodes CSAGPSYGYTF. This chain connects TRBV20-1 to TRBJ1-2; tentative D call: TRBD1 (5 bases). The V and J ends lost 6 bases and 4 bases respectively, with 9 bases between them. Germline values: CDR1 DFQATT, CDR2 SNEGSKA (reference sequence). The CDR3 sequence is 11 residues long.

The chain recombines TRBV7-9 with TRBJ2-3, with TRBD2 matching over 12 bases. This CDR3 region has 16 residues. V lost 2 bases and J lost 2; bases outside the gene matches: 2. The V gene's germline CDR1 is SEHNR and CDR2 FQNEAQ (reference sequence). CDR3 residues: CASSLLAGGDTDTQYF. The CDR3 bases are TGTGCCAGCAGCTTACTAGCGGGGGGGGACACAGATACGCAGTATTTT.

The chain combines TRBV6-6 with TRBJ2-1, with 7 bases fitting TRBD1. Germline V gives CDR1 MNHNY, CDR2 SVGAGI (reference sequence). The CDR3 contains 15 residues. Trimming cost V 2 bases and J 5 bases; bases outside gene matches: 6. The CDR3 nucleotides are TGTGCCAGCAGTTACATTGCGACAGGGAACAATGAGCAGTTCTTC. Encoded protein: CASSYIATGNNEQFF.

The chain couples TRBV18 to TRBJ1-1, with D tentatively TRBD1 (6 bases). Germline CDR1 KGHSH, CDR2 LQKENI. The CDR3 is 15 amino acids. V was trimmed by 3 bases and J by 9 bases, leaving 20 bases between them. The CDR3, as DNA: TGTGCCAGCTCACCGGAGAGCGGGGGGCGCCTTAAAGCTTTCTTT. Protein product: CASSPESGGRLKAFF.

The V call is TRBV12-3 or TRBV12-4, the J call TRBJ1-6, with D tentatively TRBD1 (6 bases). This CDR3 is 14 amino acids long. V dropped 3 bases and J dropped 9 bases, with 12 bases sitting between them. DNA for the CDR3: TGTGCCAGCAGTTTTTCCAGGGGAGGTTCACCCCTCCACTTT. Amino acid sequence: CASSFSRGGSPLHF.

The chain combines TRBV11-3 with TRBJ2-2, with 12 positions matching TRBD1. V gave up 5 bases and J gave up 6 bases; unmatched junction bases: 7. The CDR3 has 16 amino acids. Germline V lookup: CDR1 SGHNT, CDR2 YENEEA. CDR3 in amino acids: CASSRGTGGRSGELFF. In DNA form, the CDR3 reads TGTGCCAGCAGCAGGGGGACAGGGGGCCGTTCCGGGGAGCTGTTTTTT. The full variable domain, its missing parts supplied by reference TRBV11-3 and TRBJ2-2, is EAGVVQSPRYKIIEKKQPVAFWCNPISGHNTLYWYLQNLGQGPELLIRYENEEAVDDSQLPKDRFSAERLKGVDSTLKIQPAELGDSAVYLCASSRGTGGRSGELFFGEGSRLTVL.

There are a few counts of this clonotype. The chain carries TRBV12-3 or TRBV12-4 and TRBJ1-3; D possibly corresponds to TRBD1 (5 bases). Trimming pared 1 base from V and 6 bases from J, leaving 10 bases between. CDR3 size: 14 residues. The CDR3 loop is CASSLVTAENTIYF. The CDR3 DNA is TGTGCCAGCAGTTTAGTGACAGCTGAAAACACCATATATTTT.

This chain joins TRBV12-3 or TRBV12-4 and TRBJ1-1; D is perhaps TRBD1 (6 bases). The CDR3 is 13 amino acids. V dropped 6 bases and J dropped 14 bases, with 22 bases sitting between them. CDR3 in amino acids: CASRPTGLVVPFF. CDR3 nucleotides: TGTGCCAGCAGACCCACAGGGTTGGTAGTTCCCTTCTTT.

The rearrangement joins TRBV7-8 to TRBJ2-1, with 9 bases matching TRBD2. The junction had 14 bases not matched to a gene; V was cut back by 5 bases and J by 9 bases. Germline V CDR1 and CDR2: SGHVS, FQNEAQ. CDR3 size: 16 residues. Here the CDR3 DNA reads TGTGCCAGCAGCCTAGGGGGCGGGGGGGCTACAGGTGAGCAGTTCTTC. Its protein product is CASSLGGGGATGEQFF. The whole variable domain, filled in from reference TRBV7-8 and TRBJ2-1, reads GAGVSQSPRYKVAKRGQDVALRCDPISGHVSLFWYQQALGQGPEFLTYFQNEAQLDKSGLPSDRFFAERPEGSVSTLKIQRTQQEDSAVYLCASSLGGGGATGEQFFGPGTRLTVL.

In regard to this clonotype: A read error may produce the germline difference seen at one junction end. V is TRBV30 and J is TRBJ2-7, with 10 bases fitting TRBD2. The length of the CDR3 is 13 residues. Germline CDR1 is GTSNPN and CDR2 is SVGIG (reference sequence). The CDR3 here is CALSLVAGGEQYF. The DNA of the CDR3 is TGTGCCTTGAGTTTGGTAGCGGGAGGCGAGCAGTACTTC.

J is TRBJ2-1 and V is TRBV5-1; 9 bases map to TRBD2. The germline V gene encodes CDR1 SGHRS and CDR2 YFSETQ. V was pared by 0 bases and J by 7 bases, with 8 bases of the junction left unmatched. The CDR3 contains 16 residues. The DNA of the CDR3 is TGCGCCAGCAGCTTGGCGGTAGCGGGGGCCGGGAATGAGCAGTTCTTC. It yields the protein CASSLAVAGAGNEQFF.

Comments on this clonotype: An end of the junction differs from the germline gene, which may be a read error. The chain recombines TRBV9 with TRBJ1-4, with a tentative D call TRBD1 (5 bases). The CDR3 is 17 residues long. CDR1 and CDR2 (germline): SGDLS, YYNGEE. This CDR3 reads CASSVFSGTGNNEKQFF. CDR3 DNA: TGTGCCAGCAGCGTCTTCTCCGGGACGGGAAATAATGAAAAACAGTTTTTT.

V is TRBV30 and J is TRBJ1-6; D ambiguous. There are 13 residues in the CDR3. Germline V lookup: CDR1 GTSNPN, CDR2 SVGIG (reference sequence). With 5 bases removed from V and 7 bases from J, the gap between germline ends came to 12 bases. CDR3 DNA: TGTGCCTGGCGACCGTCGGGCAATTCACCCCTCCACTTT. Residues: CAWRPSGNSPLHF.

This clonotype was detected only a few times. The chain couples TRBV7-9 to TRBJ1-1; no reliable D call. This CDR3 spans 17 amino acids. With 3 bases removed from V and 6 bases from J, the gap between germline ends came to 23 bases. The germline gives CDR1 SEHNR, CDR2 FQNEAQ (reference sequence). In nucleotides, the CDR3 is TGTGCCAGCAGCTTGGAGACGGGTCGCGCGCCCGGGGCTGAAGCTTTCTTT. Its translation is CASSLETGRAPGAEAFF.

The J gene is TRBJ2-3, the V gene TRBV5-1, with D perhaps TRBD2 (6 bases). Germline V gene sequence: CDR1 SGHRS, CDR2 YFSETQ. The CDR3 loop spans 12 amino acids. Trimming cost V 4 bases and J 6 bases, with 9 bases left between them. CDR3 sequence (DNA): TGCGCCAGCAGCCAACTAGCCGATACGCAGTATTTT. Its protein product is CASSQLADTQYF.

In its sample, this clonotype was seen once. The chain joins TRBV5-1 to TRBJ1-5; TRBD1 might be the D (5 bases). V gave up 4 bases and J gave up 5 bases, with 22 bases separating them. The CDR3 contains 17 residues. CDR1 is SGHRS and CDR2 is YFSETQ in the germline V gene. DNA of the CDR3: TGCGCCAGCAGCCCTTCCCTCAGTGGGGGATTCGATCAGCCCCAGCATTTT. It encodes CASSPSLSGGFDQPQHF.

The J gene is TRBJ2-1, the V gene TRBV5-4; D gene unclear. The length of the CDR3 is 11 residues. Germline V gene sequence: CDR1 SGHNT, CDR2 YYREEE (reference sequence). V gave up 1 base and J gave up 6 bases, with 2 bases separating them. CDR3 sequence reads: CASSLTNEQFF. CDR3 DNA sequence: TGTGCCAGCAGCTTGACCAATGAGCAGTTCTTC.

This chain joins TRBV2 and TRBJ2-2; TRBD2 aligns across 9 bases. In germline, CDR1 is SNHLY, CDR2 FYNNEI. V was clipped by 7 bases and J by 7 bases; unmatched bases: 10. The CDR3 extends over 15 amino acids. CDR3 sequence (DNA): TGTGCCAGCAAGCTAGCGGGGACCCCCGGCGGGGAGCTGTTTTTT. It is translated as CASKLAGTPGGELFF.

The V call is TRBV7-9, the J call TRBJ1-3; D is undetermined. Germline V CDR1 and CDR2: SEHNR, FQNEAQ (reference sequence). The CDR3 is 11 amino acids. V was clipped by 5 bases and J by 7 bases, with 6 bases between them. DNA of the CDR3: TGTGCCAGCAGCCCAATTAACACCATATATTTT. It yields the protein CASSPINTIYF.

By sample share, this clonotype is medium-sized (0.01 to 0.1%). The V call is TRBV12-3 or TRBV12-4, the J call TRBJ1-5, with D maybe TRBD1 (5 bases). CDR3 length equals 15 residues. The germline V and J ends were trimmed by 4 bases and 5 bases, with 15 bases remaining between them. The CDR3 loop reads CASSWLAGPHQPQHF. The CDR3 coding sequence is TGTGCCAGCAGTTGGCTGGCAGGGCCGCATCAGCCCCAGCATTTT.

The V and J genes are TRBV27 and TRBJ1-1; perhaps TRBD1 as D (5 bases). The CDR3 has 15 residues. The V and J ends lost 0 bases and 5 bases respectively, with 13 bases between them. Germline V gene data show CDR1 as MNHEY and CDR2 as SMNVEV (reference sequence). Here the CDR3 DNA reads TGTGCCAGCAGTTTATCGCCAGGGAAAGGGACTGAAGCTTTCTTT. It specifies CASSLSPGKGTEAFF.

The V call is TRBV29-1, the J call TRBJ1-1, with a tentative D call TRBD1 (5 bases). The germline CDR1 and CDR2 sequences are SQVTM and ANQGSEA. Trimming removed 6 bases from V and 3 bases from J, with 8 bases in between. This CDR3 has 11 amino acids. The CDR3 sequence: CSVWTHTEAFF. The CDR3 region has the DNA TGCAGCGTCTGGACACACACTGAAGCTTTCTTT.

The chain carries TRBV5-5 and TRBJ2-5; 8 bases agree with TRBD1. TRBJ2-7 matches the DNA end more closely, so the J call is doubtful. CDR1 and CDR2 from the germline V gene are SGHKS and YYEKEE (reference sequence). The CDR3 length is 15 residues. In DNA form, the CDR3 reads TGTGCCAGCCACAGGGGACAGGATAAATTCTTCGAGCAGTACTTC. Its translation: CASHRGQDKFFEQYF.

This clonotype has at least ten counts. The rearrangement uses TRBV5-6 and TRBJ2-1, with unresolved D. Per the germline V gene, CDR1 is SGHDT and CDR2 is YYEEEE. The V gene lost 2 bases and the J gene lost 0 bases, with 9 bases spanning the gap. The CDR3 is 15 residues long. The CDR3 is CASSFRLISYNEQFF. CDR3 in DNA: TGTGCCAGCAGCTTCAGATTGATCTCCTACAATGAGCAGTTCTTC.

This clonotype appeared a few times. The chain links TRBV20-1 to TRBJ2-7; D is undetermined. Between the trimmed V and J ends, which lost 4 bases and 0 bases, there was a span of 13 bases. This CDR3 region has 14 residues. The V gene's germline CDR1 is DFQATT and CDR2 SNEGSKA (reference sequence). The CDR3 region is CSAKTPTSSYEQYF. CDR3 DNA: TGCAGTGCTAAGACACCGACCAGCTCCTACGAGCAGTACTTC.

There are a few counts of this clonotype. The V gene is TRBV20-1, the J gene TRBJ2-1; 8 positions match TRBD1. Germline CDR1 is DFQATT and CDR2 is SNEGSKA (reference sequence). This CDR3 is 13 amino acids long. V shed 6 bases and J 6 bases; nucleotides not matched to a gene: 7. The CDR3 loop reads CSARRDRSNEQFF. The CDR3 bases are TGCAGTGCCAGAAGGGACAGGAGCAATGAGCAGTTCTTC.

The V and J genes are TRBV5-1 and TRBJ2-1, with D unresolved. Germline CDR1 and CDR2: SGHRS and YFSETQ. This CDR3 contains 11 residues. V was trimmed by 7 bases and J by 8 bases, leaving 10 bases between them. The DNA of the CDR3 is TGCGCCAGCGGATTAAACTATGAGCAGTTCTTC. As protein: CASGLNYEQFF.